The 23 T cell receptor beta chains below all came from one sample that was sequenced in a study of T cell responses to AZD1222 COVID-19 vaccine. Profiling relied on immunoSEQ multiplex PCR, and the TCRdb table lists in-frame clones only, not all of them. The profile shows fewer than 120,000 clones, 94% of them singletons. The sample was peripheral blood, taken 28 days after the second AZD1222 dose. The receptors were gathered from an adult who received the AZD1222 COVID-19 vaccine.

The chain carries TRBV7-8 and TRBJ1-6; no definite D call. Germline CDR1 and CDR2: SGHVS and FQNEAQ. The CDR3 runs to 13 residues. V was shortened by 1 base and J by 11 bases, with 9 bases between the two germline ends. CDR3 DNA: TGTGCCAGCAGCTTAGAGCTGCCGACACCCCTCCACTTT. It translates to CASSLELPTPLHF.

V gene TRBV5-1 combines with J gene TRBJ2-2, with TRBD2 identical over 9 bases. The CDR3 is 16 amino acids. V was clipped by 5 bases and J by 8 bases; unmatched bases: 13. Germline CDR1 is SGHRS and CDR2 is YFSETQ. Written as DNA, the CDR3 is TGCGCCAGCAGTCTTCAAAGGATAGCGGGAGCTGGGGAGCTGTTTTTT. This translates into CASSLQRIAGAGELFF.

The gene calls are TRBV28 and TRBJ1-5, with a weak D call TRBD1 (6 bases). V lost 3 bases and J 7 bases, leaving 13 bases between the germline ends. The CDR3 consists of 14 residues. The germline gives CDR1 MDHEN, CDR2 SYDVKM. The CDR3 region is CASSFSRGGQPQHF. The CDR3 region has the DNA TGTGCCAGCAGTTTTTCCAGGGGAGGGCAGCCCCAGCATTTT.

The sample holds one count of this clone. The CDR3: CASSFGVAGGYEQFF. CDR3 nucleotide sequence: TGTGCCAGCAGCTTCGGAGTGGCAGGGGGGTATGAGCAGTTCTTC. The chain links TRBV7-6 to TRBJ2-1; TRBD1 might be the D (7 bases). Germline lookup yields CDR1 SGHVS and CDR2 FNYEAQ. CDR3 size: 15 residues. Trimming shortened V by 3 bases and J by 8 bases, and 17 bases separated the two germline ends.

This sequence joins TRBV6-5 and TRBJ1-6; D ambiguous. V was shortened by 5 bases and J by 9 bases, with 11 bases between the two germline ends. Germline V gene sequence: CDR1 MNHEY, CDR2 SVGAGI. The CDR3 extends over 13 amino acids. The CDR3 reads CASSSEPRSPLHF. CDR3 coding DNA: TGTGCCAGCAGTAGTGAGCCTCGTTCACCCCTCCACTTT.

The chain carries TRBV27 and TRBJ2-1; D perhaps matches TRBD1 (6 bases). Germline V CDR1 and CDR2: MNHEY, SMNVEV (reference sequence). The CDR3 sequence is 17 residues long. V lost 6 bases and J lost 0, with 18 bases in between. CDR3 protein: CASREPFRGDSYNEQFF. As DNA, the CDR3 is TGTGCCAGCAGGGAACCATTCAGGGGAGACTCCTACAATGAGCAGTTCTTC.

The chain joins TRBV18 to TRBJ2-1; 11 bases are shared with TRBD2. The junction had 7 bases not matched to a gene; V was cut back by 1 base and J by 8 bases. The length of the CDR3 is 16 residues. CDR1 KGHSH and CDR2 LQKENI come from the germline V gene. The CDR3 sequence: CASSPRGTSGADEQFF. CDR3 coding DNA: TGTGCCAGCTCACCACGCGGGACTAGCGGTGCGGATGAGCAGTTCTTC.

The chain links TRBV2 to TRBJ2-1, with 13 bases that match TRBD2. CDR1 SNHLY and CDR2 FYNNEI come from the germline V gene. This CDR3 has 15 residues. Unmatched junction bases numbered 5, after V lost 6 bases and J lost 6 bases. The CDR3 nucleotides read TGTGCCAGCAGCGGGACTAGCGGGGCGGTCAATGAGCAGTTCTTC. Translated: CASSGTSGAVNEQFF. Drawing the rest from reference TRBV2 and TRBJ2-1, the complete variable domain is EPEVTQTPSHQVTQMGQEVILRCVPISNHLYFYWYRQILGQKVEFLVSFYNNEISEKSEIFDDQFSVERPDGSNFTLKIRSTKLEDSAMYFCASSGTSGAVNEQFFGPGTRLTVL.

This chain links TRBV12-5 with TRBJ2-3; maybe TRBD2 (5 bases). The CDR3 is 18 residues long. CDR1 is LGHNT, CDR2 FRNRAP, per germline. V dropped 2 bases and J dropped 0 bases, with 18 bases sitting between them. CDR3 sequence (DNA): TGTGCTAGTGGTTTGCCGGAGACTACGCGTGCAAGCACAGATACGCAGTATTTT. Translating gives CASGLPETTRASTDTQYF.

The V and J genes are TRBV7-2 and TRBJ2-3, with D uncertain. Per the germline V gene, CDR1 is SGHTA and CDR2 is FQGNSA. CDR3 size: 14 residues. The V end was cut by 3 bases, the J end by 1 base, with 8 bases between. The CDR3 protein is CASSFWRGTDTQYF. The CDR3 bases are TGTGCCAGCAGCTTCTGGCGAGGCACAGATACGCAGTATTTT.

The V and J genes are TRBV27 and TRBJ2-1; tentative D call: TRBD2 (7 bases). V shed 3 bases and J shed 3 bases, with 21 bases lying between them. The germline V gene has CDR1 MNHEY and CDR2 SMNVEV (reference sequence). The length of the CDR3 is 18 residues. The CDR3 here is CASSFSPRGALHYNEQFF. The CDR3 DNA sequence: TGTGCCAGCAGTTTTAGTCCTCGGGGGGCCCTACACTACAATGAGCAGTTCTTC.

The rearrangement links TRBV5-1 to TRBJ1-1; no reliable D call. The CDR3 covers 13 residues. Germline V lookup: CDR1 SGHRS, CDR2 YFSETQ. Trimming removed 1 base at V and 1 base at J, with 5 bases between. The CDR3 DNA reads TGCGCCAGCAGCTTGACTACGAACACTGAAGCTTTCTTT. As protein: CASSLTTNTEAFF.

This chain links TRBV2 with TRBJ1-4, with D maybe TRBD1 (6 bases). The CDR3 extends over 15 amino acids. The V end lost 4 bases, the J end lost 5 bases, and 14 bases lay between the germline ends. Per the germline V gene, CDR1 is SNHLY and CDR2 is FYNNEI. The DNA for the CDR3 is TGTGCCAGCAGTGCGACGGGAAGGGGGAATGAAAAACTGTTTTTT. It translates to CASSATGRGNEKLFF.

The chain links TRBV30 to TRBJ1-3; weak D call: TRBD1 (6 bases). Per the germline V gene, CDR1 is GTSNPN and CDR2 is SVGIG (reference sequence). The V gene lost 1 base and the J gene lost 4 bases, with 8 bases spanning the gap. The CDR3 has 13 residues. CDR3 amino acids: CAWSDQGGNTIYF. In DNA, the CDR3 is TGTGCCTGGAGTGACCAGGGGGGAAACACCATATATTTT.

The V and J genes are TRBV6-5 and TRBJ1-5; unclear D gene. Trimming removed 5 bases from V and 7 bases from J, with 12 bases in between. This CDR3 contains 13 residues. Germline V gene data show CDR1 as MNHEY and CDR2 as SVGAGI. The CDR3 DNA sequence: TGTGCCAGCAGTCGACCGCACGCCCAGCCCCAGCATTTT. Translation: CASSRPHAQPQHF.

The J gene is TRBJ1-1, the V gene TRBV12-3 or TRBV12-4, with 8 nucleotides matching TRBD1. V was clipped by 6 bases and J by 5 bases; unmatched bases: 2. The CDR3 spans 12 residues. The CDR3 is CASSRGLTEAFF. CDR3 nucleotide sequence: TGTGCCAGCAGCAGGGGGCTGACTGAAGCTTTCTTT.

This rearrangement joins TRBV3-1 (or the pseudogene TRBV3-2) to TRBJ1-2, with D perhaps matching TRBD1 (5 bases). The CDR3 is made up of 14 amino acids. Germline V CDR1 and CDR2: LGHDT, YNNKEL (reference sequence). Trimming removed 5 bases at V and 7 bases at J, with 17 bases between. CDR3 DNA sequence: TGTGCCAGCAGCGACGGGACTCTCTATAGTGGCTACACCTTC. Amino acids: CASSDGTLYSGYTF.

The chain links TRBV6-4 to TRBJ1-6; 8 positions agree with TRBD1. Losses at the gene ends were 6 bases for V and 4 bases for J; bases not matched to a gene: 5. Germline CDR1 and CDR2: MRHNA and SNTAGT. The CDR3 has 15 amino acids. Here the CDR3 reads CASSSGGSYNSPLHF. The DNA for the CDR3 is TGTGCCAGCAGCTCAGGGGGCAGTTATAATTCACCCCTCCACTTT.

V usage is TRBV28 and J usage is TRBJ1-4; D may be TRBD1 (5 bases). The CDR3 is 15 amino acids. Germline CDR1 reads MDHEN; CDR2 reads SYDVKM. The V end lost 7 bases, the J end lost 8 bases, and 20 bases lay between the germline ends. The CDR3 bases are TGTGCCAGCACCCCAGCGGGGGAATCTGGGGAAAAACTGTTTTTT. Translated, it gives CASTPAGESGEKLFF.

This clone was detected a few times. The junction and the germline gene differ at one end; a read error may be behind it. The V and J genes are TRBV5-4 and TRBJ1-4; the D is unclear. The CDR3 loop spans 18 amino acids. Germline CDR1 and CDR2: SGHNT and YYREEE (reference sequence). CDR3 sequence reads: CASSLGHPRSPTNEKLFF. In DNA form, the CDR3 reads TGTGCCAGCAGCTTGGGACACCCGAGGAGTCCAACCAATGAAAAACTGTTTTTT.

The V and J genes are TRBV6-5 and TRBJ1-2; 7 bases align to TRBD1. Germline trimming cut 6 bases from V and 8 bases from J; bases unmatched to any gene: 9. Germline-derived CDR1 and CDR2 are MNHEY and SVGAGI. CDR3 length: 13 residues. This chain's CDR3 is CASRWVQGRGYTF. CDR3 DNA: TGTGCCAGCAGATGGGTACAGGGGAGAGGCTACACCTTC.

This clone appeared a single time. V usage is TRBV6-5 and J usage is TRBJ2-7; D is possibly TRBD2 (6 bases). The CDR3 covers 16 residues. Trimming removed 0 bases from V and 2 bases from J, with 14 bases in between. Germline V CDR1 and CDR2: MNHEY, SVGAGI. CDR3 in amino acids: CASSYSGLARTYEQYF. The CDR3 nucleotides are TGTGCCAGCAGTTACTCAGGCCTAGCGAGAACCTACGAGCAGTACTTC.

The genes are TRBV5-4 and TRBJ1-1, with a weak D call TRBD1 (6 bases). There are 16 residues in the CDR3. The germline V gene has CDR1 SGHNT and CDR2 YYREEE (reference sequence). V was cut by 4 bases and J by 0 bases, with 16 bases left in between. The CDR3 nucleotides read TGTGCCAGCAGCACCCCGGGACATCTGCTGAACACTGAAGCTTTCTTT. It translates to CASSTPGHLLNTEAFF.